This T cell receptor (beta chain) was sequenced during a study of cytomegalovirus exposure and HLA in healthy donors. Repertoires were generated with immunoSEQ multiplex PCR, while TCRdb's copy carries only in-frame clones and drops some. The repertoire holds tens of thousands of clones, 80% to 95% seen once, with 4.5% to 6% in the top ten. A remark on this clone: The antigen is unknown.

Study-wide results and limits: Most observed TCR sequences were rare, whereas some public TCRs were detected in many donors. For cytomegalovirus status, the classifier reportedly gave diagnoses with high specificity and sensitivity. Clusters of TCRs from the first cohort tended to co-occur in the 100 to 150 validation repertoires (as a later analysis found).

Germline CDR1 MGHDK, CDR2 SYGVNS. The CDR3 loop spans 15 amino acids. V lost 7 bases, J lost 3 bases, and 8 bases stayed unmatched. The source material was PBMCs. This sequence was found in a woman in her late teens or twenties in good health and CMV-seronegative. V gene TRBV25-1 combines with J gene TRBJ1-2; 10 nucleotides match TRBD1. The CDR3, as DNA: TGTGCCAGCAAGGCGGACAGGGGGTTTCACTATGGCTACACCTTC. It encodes CASKADRGFHYGYTF.